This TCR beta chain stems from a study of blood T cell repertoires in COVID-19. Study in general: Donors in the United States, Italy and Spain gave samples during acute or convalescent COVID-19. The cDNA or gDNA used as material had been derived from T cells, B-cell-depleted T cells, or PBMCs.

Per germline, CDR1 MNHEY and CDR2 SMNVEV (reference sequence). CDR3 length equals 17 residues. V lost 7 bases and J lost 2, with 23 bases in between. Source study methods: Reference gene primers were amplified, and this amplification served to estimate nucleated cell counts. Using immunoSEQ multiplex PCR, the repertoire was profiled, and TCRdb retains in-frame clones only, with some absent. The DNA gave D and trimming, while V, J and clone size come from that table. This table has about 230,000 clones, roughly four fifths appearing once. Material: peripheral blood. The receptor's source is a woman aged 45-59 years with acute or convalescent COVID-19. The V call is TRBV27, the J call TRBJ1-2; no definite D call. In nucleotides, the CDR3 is TGTGCCAGCACCCCATTTGATTTAGCGGGAACAAACTATGGCTACACCTTC. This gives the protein CASTPFDLAGTNYGYTF.